Sequencing of this T cell receptor beta chain was carried out in a study of cytomegalovirus exposure and HLA in healthy donors. The donors were part of the validation cohort of 120 or so subjects. That cohort was separate from the first cohort, which comprised 500 to 700 subjects. In regard to this clone: Its antigen is unidentified.

The CDR3 consists of 16 residues. Germline loops: CDR1 GTSNPN, CDR2 SVGIG (reference sequence). V lost 0 bases to trimming and J lost 2 bases, with 17 bases between them. Profiling relied on immunoSEQ multiplex PCR, and the TCRdb table lists in-frame clones only, not all of them. The repertoire has approximately 270,000 clones, approximately 86% of them found once; the top ten carry over 0.95%. Study findings and constraints: The tendency of first-cohort TCR clusters to co-occur in the 120 validation repertoires was identified by a subsequent analysis. CMV antigen specificity was confirmed in vitro for three CMV-associated chains. Among TCR beta chains, those listed as cytomegalovirus-associated numbered some 170.

The genes are TRBV30 and TRBJ2-7; tentative D call: TRBD2 (5 bases). Specimen: PBMCs. The receptor was isolated from a woman aged 18 to 35 in good health and CMV-seronegative. The CDR3 spells CAWSVEFAGPAYEQYF. The CDR3 DNA follows: TGTGCCTGGAGTGTAGAATTTGCGGGCCCCGCCTACGAGCAGTACTTC.